One and the same sample provided the 10 T cell receptor beta chains below, sequenced in a study of spatial heterogeneity in lung cancer. Documented time point: sample taken at primary tumor resection. TCRdb passed the 5' RACE reads through MiXCR, listing each CDR3 protein once. The profile shows about 61,000 distinct CDR3 sequences, about 5.9% of them singletons. The source was PBMCs, collected at surgery. The receptor set was obtained from a female donor with early-stage non-small cell lung cancer.

V is TRBV5-1 and J is TRBJ2-1; D unclear. From germline, CDR1 is SGHRS and CDR2 YFSETQ. This CDR3 spans 16 amino acids. V was pared by 1 base and J by 0 bases, with 11 bases between. Written as DNA, the CDR3 is TGCGCCAGCAGCTTGCTGAGCAGAAGCTCCTACAATGAGCAGTTCTTC. As protein: CASSLLSRSSYNEQFF.

This clonotype occurred many times. The chain combines TRBV27 with TRBJ2-4, with TRBD2 matching 12 bases. Germline values: CDR1 MNHEY, CDR2 SMNVEV (reference sequence). The V gene end was trimmed by 6 bases and the J gene end by 0 bases; junction bases not matched to a gene: 12. The CDR3 extends over 19 amino acids. The DNA for the CDR3 is TGTGCCAGCAGCAAGACTAGCGGGAGCTACCTCTTAGCCAAAAACATTCAGTACTTC. This gives the protein CASSKTSGSYLLAKNIQYF.

This clonotype occurred many times. V and J are TRBV3-1 and TRBJ2-2, with D possibly TRBD1 on 6 matching bases. This CDR3 comprises 15 residues. Germline V gene data show CDR1 as LGHDT and CDR2 as YNNKEL (reference sequence). The ends were cut back, 4 bases at V and 6 bases at J, with 15 bases in the middle. The CDR3 DNA follows: TGTGCCAGCAGCCCCAGAGCAGGGGAGCCCGGGGAGCTGTTTTTT. Translating gives CASSPRAGEPGELFF.

This clonotype came up many times. This chain uses TRBV28 with TRBJ1-4; 7 bases map to TRBD1. Germline V CDR1 and CDR2: MDHEN, SYDVKM. The J segment lost 6 bases and the V segment lost 6 bases, leaving 7 bases of the junction unmatched. The CDR3 sequence is 14 residues long. CDR3 sequence: CASSRTGVYEKLFF. In DNA, the CDR3 is TGTGCCAGCAGCCGTACAGGGGTTTATGAAAAACTGTTTTTT.

This clonotype was counted at least ten times. V usage is TRBV28 and J usage is TRBJ1-5; D uncertain. The CDR3 extends over 13 amino acids. Germline-derived CDR1 and CDR2 are MDHEN and SYDVKM. Trimming stripped 6 bases from V and 6 bases from J, with 12 bases between. For the CDR3, the DNA is TGTGCCAGCAGGAGGGTGAGAAGTCAGCCCCAGCATTTT. Translation gives CASRRVRSQPQHF.

The sample holds many counts of this clonotype. V gene TRBV28 combines with J gene TRBJ2-7; no clear D gene. Deletions cut 7 bases from V and 4 bases from J, with 14 bases between. Germline assignment: CDR1 MDHEN and CDR2 SYDVKM. This CDR3 has 13 residues. CDR3 amino acids: CASNRAGSYEQYV. CDR3 DNA: TGTGCCAGCAATCGGGCAGGCTCGTACGAGCAGTACGTC.

The chain joins TRBV9 to TRBJ2-2; 7 nucleotides line up with TRBD1. V lost 4 bases and J lost 4; bases outside the gene matches: 7. The CDR3 runs 15 residues. The germline V gene encodes CDR1 SGDLS and CDR2 YYNGEE. In DNA, the CDR3 is TGTGCCAGCAGCCCCGGACAGGTTCTCACCGGGGAGCTGTTTTTT. Encoded protein: CASSPGQVLTGELFF.

The J gene is TRBJ2-2, the V gene TRBV29-1; TRBD1 might be the D (6 bases). CDR1 and CDR2 from the germline V gene are SQVTM and ANQGSEA. The length of the CDR3 is 13 residues. The germline V and J ends were trimmed by 3 bases and 6 bases, with 11 bases remaining between them. The CDR3 sequence: CSVEWSGAGELFF. The CDR3 DNA follows: TGCAGCGTTGAGTGGTCAGGGGCCGGGGAGCTGTTTTTT.

The table lists this clonotype with a few counts. The CDR3, as DNA: TGTGCCACGGGACAGACGAACACCGGGGAGCTGTTTTTT. It codes for CATGQTNTGELFF. This chain links TRBV11-2 with TRBJ2-2; the match to TRBD1 covers 7 bases. The CDR3 is 13 amino acids. V lost 10 bases and J lost 0; bases outside the gene matches: 2. CDR1 SGHAT and CDR2 FQNNGV come from the germline V gene.

This clonotype was recorded many times. This sequence joins TRBV19 and TRBJ1-2, with no clear D. Trimming removed 10 bases from V and 4 bases from J, with 13 bases in between. The CDR3 has 12 residues. CDR1 LNHDA and CDR2 SQIVND come from the germline V gene (reference sequence). This CDR3 is CATREPSYGYTF. The DNA of the CDR3 is TGTGCCACGAGGGAACCCTCCTATGGCTACACCTTC.